This T cell receptor beta chain was sequenced during a study of blood T cell repertoires in COVID-19. Study-level information: Some COVID-19 samples were acute and others convalescent; all came from the United States, Italy and Spain.

Only in-frame clones appear in the TCRdb table, and some are missing; sequencing was by immunoSEQ multiplex PCR. This table has around 310,000 clones, about 90% appearing once. There are 13 residues in the CDR3. In germline, CDR1 is LGHNA, CDR2 YSLEER. V lost 6 bases and J lost 5, with 10 bases in between. Sequenced material: PBMCs or T cells enriched from blood (not recorded which). The rearrangement links TRBV4-3 to TRBJ1-4; D is perhaps TRBD1 (6 bases). This receptor was identified in a woman in her twenties or thirties who had recovered from COVID-19. CDR3 amino acids: CASRGRGNEKLFF. Written as DNA, the CDR3 is TGCGCCAGCAGAGGCAGGGGAAATGAAAAACTGTTTTTT.